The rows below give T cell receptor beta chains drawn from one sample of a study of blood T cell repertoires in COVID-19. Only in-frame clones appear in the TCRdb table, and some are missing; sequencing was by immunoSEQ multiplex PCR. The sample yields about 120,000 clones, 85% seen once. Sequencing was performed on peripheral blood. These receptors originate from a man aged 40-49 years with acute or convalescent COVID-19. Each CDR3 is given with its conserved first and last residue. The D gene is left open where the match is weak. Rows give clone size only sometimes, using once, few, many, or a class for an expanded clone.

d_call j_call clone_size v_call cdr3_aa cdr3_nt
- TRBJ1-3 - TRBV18 CASATEPGNTIYF TGTGCCAGCGCGACGGAGCCTGGAAACACCATATATTTT
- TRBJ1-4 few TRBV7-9 CASSPDRTHEKLFF TGTGCCAGCAGCCCCGACAGAACCCATGAAAAACTGTTTTTT
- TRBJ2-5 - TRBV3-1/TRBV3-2 CASSQTDSGTQYF TGTGCCAGCAGCCAAACCGATTCCGGGACCCAGTACTTC
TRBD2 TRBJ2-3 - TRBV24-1 CATSDLPGSGESTDTQYF TGTGCCACCAGTGATTTGCCGGGCAGCGGGGAGAGCACAGATACGCAGTATTTT
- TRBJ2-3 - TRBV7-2 CASSSLGEDTQYF TGTGCCAGCAGCTCCCTAGGGGAAGATACGCAGTATTTT
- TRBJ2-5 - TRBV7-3 CASSSDRQETQYF TGTGCCAGCAGCTCAGACAGGCAAGAGACCCAGTACTTC
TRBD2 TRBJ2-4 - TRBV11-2 CASRRPGTSGGKNIQYF TGTGCCAGCCGCCGACCCGGGACTAGCGGGGGCAAAAACATTCAGTACTTC
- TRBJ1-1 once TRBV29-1 CSVDGGLDTEAFF TGCAGCGTTGATGGGGGCTTGGACACTGAAGCTTTCTTT
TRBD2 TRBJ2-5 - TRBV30 CAWSVSAGGETQYF TGTGCCTGGAGTGTGTCAGCGGGGGGCGAGACCCAGTACTTC
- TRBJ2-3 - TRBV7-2 CASSQRRADTQYF TGTGCCAGCAGCCAGCGCCGCGCAGATACGCAGTATTTT
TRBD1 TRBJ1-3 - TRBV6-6 CASRAPDRGPGNTIYF TGTGCCAGCAGAGCACCGGACAGGGGGCCTGGAAACACCATATATTTT
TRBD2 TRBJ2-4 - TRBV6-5 CASSLAGGRDIQYF TGTGCCAGCAGTCTAGCGGGGGGGCGGGACATTCAGTACTTC
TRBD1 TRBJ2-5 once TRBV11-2 CASSFRTGGGETQYF TGTGCCAGCAGCTTCCGGACAGGGGGCGGGGAGACCCAGTACTTC
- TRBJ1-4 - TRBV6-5 CASSLQLNEKLFF TGTGCCAGCAGCCTCCAGTTGAATGAAAAACTGTTTTTT
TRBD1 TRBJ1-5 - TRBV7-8 CASSSQGVEQPQHF TGTGCCAGCAGCTCACAGGGGGTAGAACAGCCCCAGCATTTT
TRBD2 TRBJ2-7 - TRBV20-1 CSASGASGGLSSYEQYF TGCAGTGCTAGTGGGGCTAGCGGGGGCCTAAGCTCCTACGAGCAGTACTTC
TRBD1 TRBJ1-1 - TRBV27 CASSPGQMNTEAFF TGTGCCAGCAGTCCGGGACAGATGAACACTGAAGCTTTCTTT
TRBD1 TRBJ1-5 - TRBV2 CASSYRGFLGQPQHF TGTGCCAGCAGTTACAGGGGCTTCTTGGGTCAGCCCCAGCATTTT
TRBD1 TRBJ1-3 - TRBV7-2 CASSFFGQGLGNTIYF TGTGCCAGCAGCTTCTTTGGACAGGGTTTAGGAAACACCATATATTTT
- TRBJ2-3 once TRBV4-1 CASSQEAGRTDTQYF TGCGCCAGCAGCCAAGAGGCAGGCCGCACAGATACGCAGTATTTT
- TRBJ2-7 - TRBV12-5 CASAWGVEQYF TGTGCTAGTGCCTGGGGGGTCGAGCAGTACTTC
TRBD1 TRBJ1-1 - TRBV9 CASSQRGQGEAFF TGTGCCAGCAGCCAAAGGGGACAGGGTGAAGCTTTCTTT
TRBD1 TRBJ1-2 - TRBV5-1 CASSQSTGTGIYGYTF TGCGCCAGCAGCCAAAGCACCGGGACAGGGATCTATGGCTACACCTTC
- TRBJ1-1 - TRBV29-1 CSVKEQTTNTEAFF TGCAGCGTTAAAGAGCAGACAACGAACACTGAAGCTTTCTTT
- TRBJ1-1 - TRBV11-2 CASSSLVVPEAFF TGTGCCAGCAGCTCCCTTGTAGTCCCTGAAGCTTTCTTT
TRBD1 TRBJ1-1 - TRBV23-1 CASSRTGGANVGKIEAFF TGCGCCAGCAGTCGGACAGGGGGCGCTAATGTTGGGAAAATTGAAGCTTTCTTT
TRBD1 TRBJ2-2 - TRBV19 CASSIGTGKGELFF TGTGCCAGTAGTATCGGGACAGGAAAGGGGGAGCTGTTTTTT
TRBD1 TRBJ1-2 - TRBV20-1 CSASQFGVQGEGYTF TGCAGTGCTAGTCAGTTCGGTGTACAGGGGGAGGGCTACACCTTC
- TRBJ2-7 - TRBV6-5 CASGNRVAYEQYF TGTGCCAGCGGGAACAGGGTCGCCTACGAGCAGTACTTC
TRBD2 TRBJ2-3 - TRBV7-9 CASSLAGLTDTQYF TGTGCCAGCAGTCTAGCGGGCCTCACAGATACGCAGTATTTT
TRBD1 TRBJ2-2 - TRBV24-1 CATSDRGQGRTGELFF TGTGCCACCAGTGATCGCGGACAGGGACGGACCGGGGAGCTGTTTTTT
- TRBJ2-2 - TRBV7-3 CASSPYRFNGGELFF TGTGCCAGCAGCCCCTACCGCTTCAATGGCGGGGAGCTGTTTTTT
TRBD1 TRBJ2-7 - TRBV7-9 CASSFRGGHEQYF TGTGCCAGCAGCTTTCGAGGGGGCCACGAGCAGTACTTC
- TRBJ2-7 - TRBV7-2 CASSLALSGTIAYEQYF TGTGCCAGCAGCTTAGCGTTAAGCGGGACAATCGCCTACGAGCAGTACTTC
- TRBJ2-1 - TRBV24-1 CATSGEGSGRGGYNEQFF TGTGCCACCAGTGGAGAGGGATCCGGACGTGGTGGATACAATGAGCAGTTCTTC
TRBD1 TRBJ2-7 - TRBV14 CASSQAPGTGRTYEQYF TGTGCCAGCAGCCAAGCCCCCGGGACAGGGAGAACCTACGAGCAGTACTTC